This section outlines one T cell receptor (beta chain) sequence together with its context. The authors' processing: Using reference gene primer amplification, nucleated cell counts were estimated. Only in-frame clones appear in the TCRdb table, and some are missing; sequencing was by immunoSEQ multiplex PCR. The V and J calls and the clone size are those of that table, but D and trimming were determined from the DNA. Of about 83,000 clones listed, about 88% are singletons. This specimen belongs to a study of blood T cell repertoires in COVID-19. For the study at large: Italy, Spain and the United States were the sources of the convalescent and acute COVID-19 samples. T cells, B-cell-depleted T cells, or PBMCs supplied cDNA or gDNA.

Trimming took 3 bases from V and 2 from J, leaving 9 bases between them. This CDR3 has 14 amino acids. The V gene's germline CDR1 is LGHNT and CDR2 FRNRAP. Sample: peripheral blood. This sequence originates from a woman at least 80 years old with active or convalescent COVID-19. J is TRBJ2-3 and V is TRBV12-5, with unresolved D. In nucleotides, the CDR3 is TGTGCTAGTGGTTTCCAGAACTACACAGATACGCAGTATTTT. Its translation is CASGFQNYTDTQYF.